This T cell receptor beta chain is drawn from a study of blood T cell repertoires in COVID-19. Study overall: Samples taken during acute and convalescent COVID-19 were collected in the United States, Italy and Spain.

CDR1 is SGDLS, CDR2 YYNGEE, per germline. Trimming stripped 3 bases from V and 8 bases from J, with 17 bases between. This CDR3 spans 14 amino acids. This clone was detected only a few times. The assay was immunoSEQ multiplex PCR, and TCRdb's table has in-frame clones only and misses some. This repertoire shows approximately 93,000 clones, about four fifths found once; its top ten account for around 9.4%. The sequenced sample consisted of peripheral blood. This clonotype originated in a woman over 75 with acute or convalescent COVID-19. The rearrangement joins TRBV9 to TRBJ1-2, with D possibly matching TRBD1 (5 bases). CDR3: CASSGREVRKGYTF. The CDR3 nucleotides are TGTGCCAGCAGCGGCAGGGAGGTGCGAAAAGGCTACACCTTC.